This T cell receptor beta chain was identified during a study of cytomegalovirus exposure and HLA in healthy donors. 60 Vbeta and 13 Jbeta primers were used in PCR. This table comes from immunoSEQ multiplex PCR, and its TCRdb copy is limited to in-frame clones, with some not included. The table has about 210,000 clones, around 86% seen once. The specimen was PBMCs. The TCR comes from a woman between 50 and 59 years old in good health and CMV-seropositive.

CDR3 bases: TGTGCCAGTACCTCCTCGGGCGGGGGGGCCTGGGAGCAGTTCTTC. It codes for CASTSSGGGAWEQFF. The chain has TRBV19 and TRBJ2-1; 9 nucleotides agree with TRBD2. The V gene's germline CDR1 is LNHDA and CDR2 SQIVND (reference sequence). This CDR3 spans 15 amino acids. The V segment lost 7 bases and the J segment 10 bases; nucleotides outside the gene matches: 14. Using reference TRBV19 and TRBJ2-1 for the parts outside the CDR3, the full variable domain is DGGITQSPKYLFRKEGQNVTLSCEQNLNHDAMYWYRQDPGQGLRLIYYSQIVNDFQKGDIAEGYSVSREKKESFPLTVTSAQKNPTAFYLCASTSSGGGAWEQFFGPGTRLTVL.